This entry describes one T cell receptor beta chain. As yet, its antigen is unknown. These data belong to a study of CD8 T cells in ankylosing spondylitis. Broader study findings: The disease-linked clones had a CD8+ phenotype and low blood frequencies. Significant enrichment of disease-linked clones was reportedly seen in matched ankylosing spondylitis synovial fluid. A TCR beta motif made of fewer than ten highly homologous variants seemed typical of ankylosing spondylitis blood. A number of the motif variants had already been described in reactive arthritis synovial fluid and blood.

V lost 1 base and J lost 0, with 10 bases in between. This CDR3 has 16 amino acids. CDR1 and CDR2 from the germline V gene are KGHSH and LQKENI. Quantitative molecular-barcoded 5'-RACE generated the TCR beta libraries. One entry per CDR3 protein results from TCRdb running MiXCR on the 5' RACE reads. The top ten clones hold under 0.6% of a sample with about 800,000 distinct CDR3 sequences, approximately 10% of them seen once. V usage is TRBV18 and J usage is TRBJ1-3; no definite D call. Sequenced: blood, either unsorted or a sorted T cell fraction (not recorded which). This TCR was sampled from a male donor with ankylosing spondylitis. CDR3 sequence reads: CASSPQGTFSGNTIYF. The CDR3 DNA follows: TGTGCCAGCTCACCACAGGGCACATTCTCTGGAAACACCATATATTTT. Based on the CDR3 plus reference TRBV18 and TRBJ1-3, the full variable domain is NAGVMQNPRHLVRRRGQEARLRCSPMKGHSHVYWYRQLPEEGLKFMVYLQKENIIDESGMPKERFSAEFPKEGPSILRIQQVVRGDSAAYFCASSPQGTFSGNTIYFGEGSWLTVV.